What follows are 26 T cell receptor beta chains derived from one specimen sequenced in a study of CD8+CD57+ T cells in acquired aplastic anemia (dated by TCRdb to 2016 to 2019). TCRdb lists the instrument as Illumina HiSeq 2000. Genomic DNA was used as template for profiling of TCR beta VDJ combinations and CDR3 sequences. The public reads were quality trimmed at Q25 with fastp and then assembled into clones with MiXCR by TCRdb, keeping productive beta chains. Rows are combined by CDR3 protein, so each entry shows the most common genes and DNA. The sample records about 110,000 distinct CDR3 sequences, roughly 51% of which are singletons. The ten largest account for under 35% of the sample. Sequenced sample: sorted CD4+, CD8+, or CD8+CD57+ T cells (not recorded which) from PBMCs. These receptors were taken from a human donor in good health, serving as a control.

This clonotype was seen many times. This rearrangement joins TRBV12-3 or TRBV12-4 to TRBJ2-1; D is possibly TRBD2 (7 bases). V was cut by 0 bases and J by 8 bases, with 11 bases left in between. This CDR3 comprises 14 residues. Here the CDR3 reads CASSLAGGLDEQFF. DNA for the CDR3: TGTGCCAGCAGTTTAGCGGGGGGGCTGGATGAGCAGTTCTTC.

This clonotype is a singleton in its sample. The junction shows a germline mismatch at one end, possibly a read error. DNA of the CDR3: TGTGCTAGCAGTGGACAGGGAGGGACCGGGGAGCTGTTTTTT. As protein: CASSGQGGTGELFF. This chain joins TRBV7-7 and TRBJ2-2, with a possible D match to TRBD1 (8 bases). This CDR3 is built from 14 residues. Germline values: CDR1 SSHAT, CDR2 FNYEAQ (reference sequence).

V is TRBV29-1 and J is TRBJ2-1; 7 positions agree with TRBD2. The CDR3 loop spans 12 amino acids. After removal of 4 bases from V and 6 bases from J, the junction contained 3 bases not matched to a gene. Germline V CDR1 and CDR2: SQVTM, ANQGSEA. CDR3 sequence: CSVVSGVNEQFF. The CDR3 coding sequence is TGCAGCGTTGTGAGCGGGGTCAATGAGCAGTTCTTC.

In this sample, this clonotype turned up many times. The chain links TRBV9 to TRBJ2-7; a weak D match, TRBD1 (6 bases). Trimming took off 0 bases at V and 5 bases at J, with 21 bases between the two ends. Germline CDR1 SGDLS, CDR2 YYNGEE. This CDR3 is built from 17 residues. The CDR3 spells CASSVEPLPHTGHEQYF. CDR3 nucleotide sequence: TGTGCCAGCAGCGTAGAACCCCTCCCCCACACAGGGCACGAGCAGTACTTC.

The chain carries TRBV6-5 and TRBJ2-2; unclear D gene. Trimming removed 0 bases at V and 6 bases at J, with 8 bases between. This CDR3 contains 14 residues. CDR1 and CDR2 (germline): MNHEY, SVGAGI. CDR3 DNA sequence: TGTGCCAGCAGTTACTCAGATACGTCCGGGGAGCTGTTTTTT. Encoded protein: CASSYSDTSGELFF.

CDR3 in amino acids: CASRGQGSTEAFF. In DNA form, the CDR3 reads TGTGCCAGCAGAGGACAGGGCAGCACTGAAGCTTTCTTT. This chain connects TRBV27 to TRBJ1-1, with TRBD1 matching 8 bases. After removal of 6 bases from V and 4 bases from J, the junction contained 4 bases not matched to a gene. CDR3 length: 13 amino acids. Per germline, CDR1 MNHEY and CDR2 SMNVEV (reference sequence).

The chain recombines TRBV19 with TRBJ2-5, with 11 bases fitting TRBD2. The last part of the DNA fits TRBJ2-7 better; the J call may be wrong. In germline, CDR1 is LNHDA, CDR2 SQIVND (reference sequence). CDR3 size: 15 residues. The CDR3 protein is CASATSGSVSYEQYF. In DNA, the CDR3 is TGTGCCAGTGCAACTAGCGGGAGTGTCTCCTACGAGCAGTACTTC.

This clonotype occurred many times. V and J are TRBV16 and TRBJ1-5; 7 nucleotides line up with TRBD1. Germline lookup yields CDR1 KGHSY and CDR2 FQNENV. This CDR3 is built from 14 residues. V gave up 5 bases and J gave up 1 base; unmatched junction bases: 2. The CDR3 DNA reads TGTGCCAGCAGCGGGACAGAAAGCAATCAGCCCCAGCATTTT. Its translation: CASSGTESNQPQHF. Complete variable domain (other parts from reference TRBV16 and TRBJ1-5): GEEVAQTPKHLVRGEGQKAKLYCAPIKGHSYVFWYQQVLKNEFKFLISFQNENVFDETGMPKERFSAKCLPNSPCSLEIQATKLEDSAVYFCASSGTESNQPQHFGDGTRLSIL.

This clonotype was detected only once. The CDR3 bases are TGCGCCAGCAGCTTCGTGGAGGGAAGCTATGGCTACACCTTC. It translates to CASSFVEGSYGYTF. This sequence joins TRBV4-1 and TRBJ1-2, with D unclear. CDR1 is MGHRA and CDR2 is YSYEKL in the germline V gene. This CDR3 spans 14 amino acids. V lost 5 bases and J lost 4, with 14 bases in between.

This clonotype came up once. This chain connects TRBV19 to TRBJ1-1, with unresolved D. Germline values: CDR1 LNHDA, CDR2 SQIVND (reference sequence). Between the trimmed V and J ends, which lost 3 bases and 1 base, there was a span of 12 bases. The CDR3 spans 15 residues. Here the CDR3 DNA reads TGTGCCAGTAGTATCCAGAGAATCCAGAACACTGAAGCTTTCTTT. Protein product: CASSIQRIQNTEAFF.

The chain combines TRBV20-1 with TRBJ2-1; 7 bases are shared with TRBD2. The length of the CDR3 is 11 residues. The ends lost 3 bases at V and 9 bases at J; junction bases unmatched: 2. The germline CDR1 and CDR2 sequences are DFQATT and SNEGSKA (reference sequence). The CDR3 coding sequence is TGCAGTGCTAGGGGCGGGGGTGAGCAGTTCTTC. Amino acids: CSARGGGEQFF.

The V and J genes are TRBV19 and TRBJ2-3; 8 positions match TRBD1. The CDR3 has 14 amino acids. Germline values: CDR1 LNHDA, CDR2 SQIVND (reference sequence). Trimming took 9 bases from V and 3 from J; bases not matched to a gene: 8. The CDR3 DNA follows: TGTGCCAGCGCAGGGGGCGCAGGTACAGATACGCAGTATTTT. It yields the protein CASAGGAGTDTQYF.

A single count supports this clonotype. The chain couples TRBV15 to TRBJ1-2, with 9 bases fitting TRBD1. V lost 3 bases, J lost 8 bases, and 7 bases stayed unmatched. Per germline, CDR1 LNHNV and CDR2 YYDKDF (reference sequence). CDR3 length equals 14 residues. CDR3 DNA sequence: TGTGCCACCAGCAGTCTGGGGACAGGGCAGGGCTACACCTTC. Protein: CATSSLGTGQGYTF.

This clonotype was observed at least ten times. The chain recombines TRBV6-1 with TRBJ2-5, with D hard to call. Looked up from germline, CDR1 is MNHNS and CDR2 is SASEGT. V was cut by 5 bases and J by 3 bases, with 16 bases left in between. This CDR3 has 15 residues. CDR3 sequence: CASSPTPSMKETQYF. The DNA of the CDR3 is TGTGCCAGCAGTCCCACCCCCAGCATGAAAGAGACCCAGTACTTC.

The gene calls are TRBV5-6 and TRBJ1-1; 7 bases map to TRBD1. The CDR3 loop spans 15 amino acids. CDR1 and CDR2 (germline): SGHDT, YYEEEE. V shed 2 bases, J shed 6 bases, and the junction held 10 bases outside the gene matches. The CDR3 reads CASSLQGTGIPEAFF. CDR3 nucleotides: TGTGCCAGCAGCTTACAGGGGACCGGGATCCCTGAAGCTTTCTTT.

This chain uses TRBV2 with TRBJ2-1; D may be TRBD1 (7 bases). From germline, CDR1 is SNHLY and CDR2 FYNNEI. The V end lost 6 bases, the J end lost 6 bases, and 9 bases lay between the germline ends. The CDR3 runs to 12 residues. CDR3 residues: CASSRGANEQFF. In nucleotides, the CDR3 is TGTGCCAGCAGCAGGGGGGCCAATGAGCAGTTCTTC.

The chain employs TRBV15 and TRBJ2-7, with D hard to call. V lost 0 bases and J lost 6, with 15 bases in between. Germline V gene lookup returns CDR1 LNHNV and CDR2 YYDKDF (reference sequence). The CDR3 has 15 amino acids. The CDR3 region is CATSRDPSPFSEQYF. CDR3 nucleotide sequence: TGTGCCACCAGCAGAGATCCCTCCCCCTTCTCCGAGCAGTACTTC. The variable domain in full, with the rest retrieved from reference TRBV15 and TRBJ2-7, is DAMVIQNPRYQVTQFGKPVTLSCSQTLNHNVMYWYQQKSSQAPKLLFHYYDKDFNNEADTPDNFQSRRPNTSFCFLDIRSPGLGDTAMYLCATSRDPSPFSEQYFGPGTRLTVT.

The chain couples TRBV19 to TRBJ1-2; 12 nucleotides agree with TRBD1. There are 15 residues in the CDR3. V lost 6 bases to trimming and J lost 4 bases; unmatched junction nucleotides: 6. CDR1 is LNHDA, CDR2 SQIVND, per germline (reference sequence). CDR3 sequence reads: CASSSTGQGAYGYTF. In DNA form, the CDR3 reads TGTGCCAGTAGCAGTACGGGACAGGGGGCCTATGGCTACACCTTC.

This clonotype appeared once. This chain links TRBV7-9 with TRBJ2-5; D not certain. The CDR3 is 14 amino acids. CDR1 and CDR2 (germline): SEHNR, FQNEAQ (reference sequence). V was cut by 7 bases and J by 3 bases, with 15 bases left in between. The CDR3 region is CASIPGGQEETQYF. The CDR3 region has the DNA TGTGCCAGCATCCCCGGTGGGCAGGAAGAGACCCAGTACTTC.

CDR3 residues: CAISSISGQETQYF. CDR3 coding DNA: TGTGCCATCAGCTCTATTAGCGGTCAAGAGACCCAGTACTTC. The chain links TRBV10-3 to TRBJ2-5; a possible D gene is TRBD2 (6 bases). The CDR3 covers 14 residues. V lost 6 bases to trimming and J lost 2 bases, with 13 bases between them. Germline-derived CDR1 and CDR2 are ENHRY and SYGVKD.

Details on this clonotype: A much larger clone differs from this one at a single base, so this may be a read error. This chain's CDR3 is CAGYGVHDLNTEAFF. CDR3 in DNA: TGTGCCGGATACGGGGTCCACGACTTGAACACTGAAGCTTTCTTT. The chain employs TRBV7-4 and TRBJ1-1; D gene unclear. Germline V gene lookup returns CDR1 SGHVT and CDR2 SQSDAQ. Between the trimmed V and J ends, which lost 11 bases and 0 bases, there was a span of 19 bases. CDR3 length equals 15 residues.

This clonotype was observed a handful of times. The chain links TRBV20-1 to TRBJ1-2; 10 bases map to TRBD1. Germline CDR1 DFQATT, CDR2 SNEGSKA (reference sequence). V lost 5 bases to trimming and J lost 13 bases; unmatched junction nucleotides: 4. The CDR3 contains 10 residues. DNA of the CDR3: TGCAGTGCTGGACAGGGGGAGTTCACCTTC. This gives the protein CSAGQGEFTF.

The genes are TRBV29-1 and TRBJ2-5; D remains ambiguous. The ends were cut back, 5 bases at V and 3 bases at J, with 4 bases in the middle. Germline CDR1 reads SQVTM; CDR2 reads ANQGSEA. The CDR3 loop spans 10 amino acids. In nucleotides, the CDR3 is TGCAGCGTTATTGAAGAGACCCAGTACTTC. Translation gives CSVIEETQYF.

This clonotype has ten or more counts. J is TRBJ2-7 and V is TRBV25-1; D might be TRBD1 or TRBD2, each matching 6 bases. The germline CDR1 and CDR2 sequences are MGHDK and SYGVNS. V lost 3 bases and J 1 base, leaving 19 bases between the germline ends. The CDR3 has 17 amino acids. The CDR3 DNA reads TGTGCCAGCAGTGACCCCCTTGCCGGGGGCGAATCCTACGAGCAGTACTTC. As protein: CASSDPLAGGESYEQYF.

The chain carries TRBV7-2 and TRBJ1-6; TRBD1 matches at 7 bases. The length of the CDR3 is 15 residues. CDR1 SGHTA and CDR2 FQGNSA come from the germline V gene. V lost 3 bases to trimming and J lost 7 bases; unmatched junction nucleotides: 6. The CDR3 loop reads CASSFRDRANSPLHF. In nucleotides, the CDR3 is TGTGCCAGCAGCTTTCGCGACAGGGCGAATTCACCCCTCCACTTT.

The rearrangement joins TRBV29-1 to TRBJ1-1; weak D call: TRBD1 (6 bases). The CDR3 has 12 residues. V lost 6 bases to trimming and J lost 4 bases, with 12 bases between them. Looked up from germline, CDR1 is SQVTM and CDR2 is ANQGSEA. CDR3 amino acids: CSVRGLGTEAFF. CDR3 sequence (DNA): TGCAGCGTCAGGGGTCTAGGCACTGAAGCTTTCTTT.